These T cell receptor beta chains were read from a single sample in a study of cytomegalovirus exposure and HLA in healthy donors. Here immunoSEQ multiplex PCR was the method, and the copy in TCRdb shows in-frame clones only, minus some. Of 130,000 to 150,000 clones listed, around 83% were seen once; the top ten hold around 4.3%. Sample: PBMCs. All receptors derive from a man in his forties in good health and CMV-seropositive. Both conserved end residues are part of each CDR3. A D gene is named only where the DNA matches it firmly. Some rows have no size entry. The others give once, few or many, or a class for an expanded clone.

NA	TRBJ2-7	TRBV5-5	TRBD1	CASSLLTGGGNEQYF	TGTGCCAGCAGCTTATTGACAGGGGGAGGTAACGAGCAGTACTTC
NA	TRBJ2-7	TRBV7-9	NA	CASSITYEQYF	TGTGCCAGCAGCATAACCTACGAGCAGTACTTC
NA	TRBJ1-1	TRBV5-1	NA	CASSLQPEGGTEAFF	TGCGCCAGCAGCTTGCAGCCCGAGGGGGGGACTGAAGCTTTCTTT
NA	TRBJ2-7	TRBV14	TRBD2	CASSPGGPSEQYF	TGTGCCAGCAGTCCGGGAGGGCCGTCCGAGCAGTACTTC
NA	TRBJ1-4	TRBV19	NA	CASRRGGGEKLFF	TGTGCCAGTAGGCGGGGAGGAGGAGAAAAACTGTTTTTT
NA	TRBJ1-1	TRBV5-1	TRBD1	CASSLQGQGGWTEAFF	TGCGCCAGCAGCTTGCAGGGACAGGGAGGTTGGACTGAAGCTTTCTTT
NA	TRBJ1-2	TRBV4-3	NA	CASSQLNRQYGYTF	TGCGCCAGCAGCCAATTGAACAGGCAATATGGCTACACCTTC
NA	TRBJ1-2	TRBV6-1	NA	CASSEEVGGYGYTF	TGTGCCAGCAGTGAAGAGGTAGGGGGCTATGGCTACACCTTC
NA	TRBJ1-2	TRBV7-9	NA	CASSMGRGDNYGYTF	TGTGCCAGCAGCATGGGGAGGGGGGATAACTATGGCTACACCTTC
once	TRBJ2-4	TRBV10-1	NA	CASSEGGLAKNIQYF	TGCGCCAGCAGTGAGGGAGGACTAGCCAAAAACATTCAGTACTTC
NA	TRBJ2-5	TRBV2	TRBD2	CASSGLAGGEETQYF	TGTGCCAGCAGTGGACTAGCGGGAGGGGAAGAGACCCAGTACTTC
NA	TRBJ1-2	TRBV11-2	NA	CASSKTDGYTF	TGTGCCAGCAGCAAAACGGATGGCTACACCTTC
few	TRBJ1-1	TRBV9	NA	CASSAQGSTEAFF	TGTGCCAGCAGCGCTCAGGGGAGCACTGAAGCTTTCTTT
NA	TRBJ2-1	TRBV27	TRBD1	CASGQNRGLYNEQFF	TGTGCCAGCGGACAAAACAGGGGGCTCTACAATGAGCAGTTCTTC
few	TRBJ2-5	TRBV4-2	TRBD2	CASSQGRGGEETQYF	TGTGCCAGCAGCCAAGGGCGGGGGGGGGAAGAGACCCAGTACTTC
NA	TRBJ2-1	TRBV18	NA	CASSLRTANEQFF	TGTGCCAGCTCACTACGGACAGCCAATGAGCAGTTCTTC
NA	TRBJ1-4	TRBV29-1	NA	CSGTKGGSEKLFF	TGCAGCGGGACGAAGGGGGGGTCGGAAAAACTGTTTTTT
NA	TRBJ2-7	TRBV6-6	TRBD1	CASSYGQGAYEQYF	TGTGCCAGCAGTTACGGTCAGGGGGCCTACGAGCAGTACTTC
few	TRBJ2-7	TRBV5-4	TRBD2	CASSQEAGTMAYEQYF	TGCGCCAGCAGCCAAGAGGCGGGGACTATGGCGTACGAGCAGTACTTC
NA	TRBJ2-1	TRBV19	NA	CASSIAWRYEQFF	TGTGCCAGTAGTATAGCTTGGCGGTATGAGCAGTTCTTC
NA	TRBJ2-7	TRBV15	NA	CATSRTGYEQYF	TGTGCCACCAGCAGGACAGGCTACGAGCAGTACTTC
once	TRBJ1-5	TRBV7-2	TRBD1	CASSFGGQLNQPQHF	TGTGCCAGCAGCTTTGGGGGACAGCTCAATCAGCCCCAGCATTTT
NA	TRBJ2-7	TRBV11-1	TRBD2	CASSLIAGYSYEQYF	TGTGCCAGCAGCTTAATAGCGGGATATTCCTACGAGCAGTACTTC
NA	TRBJ1-1	TRBV15	NA	CATSRGTEGWVFF	TGTGCCACCAGCAGAGGAACGGAGGGGTGGGTTTTCTTT
NA	TRBJ1-3	TRBV18	NA	CASSNDRVSGNTIYF	TGTGCCAGCTCCAACGACAGAGTCTCTGGAAACACCATATATTTT
NA	TRBJ1-5	TRBV6-5	NA	CASSYGAGYQPQHF	TGTGCCAGCAGTTACGGTGCGGGCTACCAGCCCCAGCATTTT
NA	TRBJ2-7	TRBV13	TRBD2	CASSWGVAGGPSEQYF	TGTGCCAGCAGCTGGGGGGTAGCGGGAGGGCCCAGCGAGCAGTACTTC
NA	TRBJ1-6	TRBV9	NA	CASSVWQGSSPLHF	TGTGCCAGCAGCGTATGGCAGGGAAGTTCACCCCTCCACTTT
NA	TRBJ2-7	TRBV11-2	NA	CASSLGLTQYF	TGTGCCAGCAGCTTAGGACTGACGCAGTACTTC